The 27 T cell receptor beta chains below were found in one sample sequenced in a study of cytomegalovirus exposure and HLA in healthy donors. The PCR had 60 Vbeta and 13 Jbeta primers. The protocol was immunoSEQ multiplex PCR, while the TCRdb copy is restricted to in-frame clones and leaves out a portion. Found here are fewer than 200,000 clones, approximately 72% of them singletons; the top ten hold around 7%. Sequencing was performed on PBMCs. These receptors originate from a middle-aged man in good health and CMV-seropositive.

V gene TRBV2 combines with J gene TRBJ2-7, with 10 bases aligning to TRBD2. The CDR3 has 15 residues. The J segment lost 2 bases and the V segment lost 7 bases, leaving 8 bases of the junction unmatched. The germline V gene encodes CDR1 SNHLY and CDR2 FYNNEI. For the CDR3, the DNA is TGTGCCAGCACCTACTTAGCGGGGGGTGCCTACGAGCAGTACTTC. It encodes CASTYLAGGAYEQYF.

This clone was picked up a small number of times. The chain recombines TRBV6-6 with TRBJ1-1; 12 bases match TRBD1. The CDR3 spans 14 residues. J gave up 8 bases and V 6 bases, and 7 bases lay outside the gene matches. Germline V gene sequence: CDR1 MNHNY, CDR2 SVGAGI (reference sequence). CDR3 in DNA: TGTGCCAGCAGAAAGGGACAGGGGGCCGCAGAAGCTTTCTTT. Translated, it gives CASRKGQGAAEAFF.

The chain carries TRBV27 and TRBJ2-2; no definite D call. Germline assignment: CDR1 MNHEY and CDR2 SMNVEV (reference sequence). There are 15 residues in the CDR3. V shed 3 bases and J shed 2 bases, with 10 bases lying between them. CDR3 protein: CASSFRPINTGELFF. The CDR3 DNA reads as TGTGCCAGCAGTTTTCGCCCTATTAACACCGGGGAGCTGTTTTTT.

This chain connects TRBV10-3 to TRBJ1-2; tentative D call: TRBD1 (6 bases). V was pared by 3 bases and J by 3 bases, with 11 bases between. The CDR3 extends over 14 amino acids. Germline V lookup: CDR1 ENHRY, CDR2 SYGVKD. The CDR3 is CAISERGADYGYTF. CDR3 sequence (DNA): TGTGCCATCAGTGAACGGGGGGCGGACTATGGCTACACCTTC.

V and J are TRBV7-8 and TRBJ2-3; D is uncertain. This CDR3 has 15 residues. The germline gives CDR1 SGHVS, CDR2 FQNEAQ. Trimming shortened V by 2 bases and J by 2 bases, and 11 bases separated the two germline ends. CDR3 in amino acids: CASSLFSSFTDTQYF. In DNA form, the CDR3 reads TGTGCCAGCAGCTTATTTTCCTCGTTCACAGATACGCAGTATTTT.

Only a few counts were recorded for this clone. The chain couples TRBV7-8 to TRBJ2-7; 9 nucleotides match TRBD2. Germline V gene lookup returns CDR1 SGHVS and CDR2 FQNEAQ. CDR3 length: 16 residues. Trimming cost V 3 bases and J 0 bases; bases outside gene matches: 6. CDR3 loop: CASSFLSGGFSYEQYF. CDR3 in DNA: TGTGCCAGCAGCTTCCTCAGCGGGGGGTTCTCCTACGAGCAGTACTTC.

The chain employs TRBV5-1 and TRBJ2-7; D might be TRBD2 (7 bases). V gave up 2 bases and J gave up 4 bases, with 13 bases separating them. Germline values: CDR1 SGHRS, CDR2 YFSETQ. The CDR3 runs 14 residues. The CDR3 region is CASSLAGTSYEQYF. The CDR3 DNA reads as TGCGCCAGCAGCTTAGCGGGGACATCTTACGAGCAGTACTTC.

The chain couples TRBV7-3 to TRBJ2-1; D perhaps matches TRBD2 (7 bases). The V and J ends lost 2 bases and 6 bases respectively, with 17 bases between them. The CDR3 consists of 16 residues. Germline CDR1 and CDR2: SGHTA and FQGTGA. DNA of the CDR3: TGTGCCAGCAGCTTAGGCCTGGGGGGGGCGGGCAATGAGCAGTTCTTC. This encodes CASSLGLGGAGNEQFF.

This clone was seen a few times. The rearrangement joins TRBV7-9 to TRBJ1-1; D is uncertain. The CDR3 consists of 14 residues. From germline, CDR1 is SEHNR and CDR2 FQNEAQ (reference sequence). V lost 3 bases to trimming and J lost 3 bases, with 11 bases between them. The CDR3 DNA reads TGTGCCAGCAGCTTGCGGCCGGAGCACACTGAAGCTTTCTTT. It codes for CASSLRPEHTEAFF.

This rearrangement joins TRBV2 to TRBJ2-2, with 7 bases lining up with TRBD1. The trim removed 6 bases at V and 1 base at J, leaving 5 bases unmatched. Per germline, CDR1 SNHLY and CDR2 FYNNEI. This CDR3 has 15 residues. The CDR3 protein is CASSDRVGNTGELFF. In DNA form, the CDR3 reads TGTGCCAGCAGCGACAGGGTCGGGAACACCGGGGAGCTGTTTTTT.

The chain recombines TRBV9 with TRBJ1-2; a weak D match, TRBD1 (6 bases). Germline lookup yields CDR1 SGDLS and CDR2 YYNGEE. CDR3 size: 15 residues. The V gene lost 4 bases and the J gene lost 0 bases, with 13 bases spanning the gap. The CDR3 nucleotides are TGTGCCAGCAGCCCACGACAGGCTGCTAACTATGGCTACACCTTC. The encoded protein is CASSPRQAANYGYTF.

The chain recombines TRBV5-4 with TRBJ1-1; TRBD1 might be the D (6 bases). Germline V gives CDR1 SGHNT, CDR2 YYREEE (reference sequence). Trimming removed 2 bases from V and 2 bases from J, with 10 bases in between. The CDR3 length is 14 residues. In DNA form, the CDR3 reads TGTGCCAGCAGCTTACAGGGTAGAAACACTGAAGCTTTCTTT. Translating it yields CASSLQGRNTEAFF.

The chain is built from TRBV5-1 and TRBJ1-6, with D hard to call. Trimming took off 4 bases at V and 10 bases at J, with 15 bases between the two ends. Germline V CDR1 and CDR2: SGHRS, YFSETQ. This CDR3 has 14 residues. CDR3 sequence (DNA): TGCGCCAGCAGCAATGACGGCGGTGGCTCACCCCTCCACTTT. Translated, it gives CASSNDGGGSPLHF. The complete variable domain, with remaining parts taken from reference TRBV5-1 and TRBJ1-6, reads KAGVTQTPRYLIKTRGQQVTLSCSPISGHRSVSWYQQTPGQGLQFLFEYFSETQRNKGNFPGRFSGRQFSNSRSEMNVSTLELGDSALYLCASSNDGGGSPLHFGNGTRLTVT.

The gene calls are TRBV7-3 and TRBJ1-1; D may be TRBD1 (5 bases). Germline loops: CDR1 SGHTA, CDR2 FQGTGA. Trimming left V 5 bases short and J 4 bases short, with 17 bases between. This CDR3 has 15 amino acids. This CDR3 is CASSPASGGGTEAFF. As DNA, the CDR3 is TGTGCCAGCAGCCCTGCCTCTGGGGGGGGCACTGAAGCTTTCTTT.

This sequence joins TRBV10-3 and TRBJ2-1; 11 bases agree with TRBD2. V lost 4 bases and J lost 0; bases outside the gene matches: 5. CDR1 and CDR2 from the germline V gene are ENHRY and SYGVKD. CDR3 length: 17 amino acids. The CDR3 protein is CAISAASGGRSYNEQFF. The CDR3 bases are TGTGCCATCAGTGCCGCTAGCGGGGGGCGCTCCTACAATGAGCAGTTCTTC.

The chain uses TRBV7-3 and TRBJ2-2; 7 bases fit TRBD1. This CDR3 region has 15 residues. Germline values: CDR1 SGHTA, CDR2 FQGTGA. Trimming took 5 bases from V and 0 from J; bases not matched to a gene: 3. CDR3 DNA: TGTGCCAGCAGCCCAGGGGGATCGAACACCGGGGAGCTGTTTTTT. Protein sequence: CASSPGGSNTGELFF.

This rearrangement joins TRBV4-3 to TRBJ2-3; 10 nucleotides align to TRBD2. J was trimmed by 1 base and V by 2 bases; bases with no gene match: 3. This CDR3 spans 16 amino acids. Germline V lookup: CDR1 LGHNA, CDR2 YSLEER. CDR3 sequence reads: CASSQSSGGRTDTQYF. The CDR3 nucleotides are TGCGCCAGCAGCCAATCTAGCGGGGGCCGCACAGATACGCAGTATTTT.

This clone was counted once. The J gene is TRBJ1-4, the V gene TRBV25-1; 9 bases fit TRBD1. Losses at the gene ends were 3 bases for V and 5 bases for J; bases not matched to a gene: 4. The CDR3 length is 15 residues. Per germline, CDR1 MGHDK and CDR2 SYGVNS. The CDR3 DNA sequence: TGTGCCAGCAGTGATTCGACAGGGGGAAATGAAAAACTGTTTTTT. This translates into CASSDSTGGNEKLFF.

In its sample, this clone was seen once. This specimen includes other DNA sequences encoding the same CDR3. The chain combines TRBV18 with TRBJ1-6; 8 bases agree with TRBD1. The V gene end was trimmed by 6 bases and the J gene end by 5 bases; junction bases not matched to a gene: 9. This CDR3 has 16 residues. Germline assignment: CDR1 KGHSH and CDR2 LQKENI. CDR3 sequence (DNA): TGTGCCAGCTCCCGCGACCGGACAGGGAATAATTCACCCCTCCACTTT. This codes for CASSRDRTGNNSPLHF. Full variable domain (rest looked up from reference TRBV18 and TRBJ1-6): NAGVMQNPRHLVRRRGQEARLRCSPMKGHSHVYWYRQLPEEGLKFMVYLQKENIIDESGMPKERFSAEFPKEGPSILRIQQVVRGDSAAYFCASSRDRTGNNSPLHFGNGTRLTVT.

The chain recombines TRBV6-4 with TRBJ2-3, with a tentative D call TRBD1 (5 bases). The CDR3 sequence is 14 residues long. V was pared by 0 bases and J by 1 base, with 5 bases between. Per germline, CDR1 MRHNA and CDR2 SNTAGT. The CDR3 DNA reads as TGTGCCAGCAGTGACTCCAGGGGCACAGATACGCAGTATTTT. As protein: CASSDSRGTDTQYF.

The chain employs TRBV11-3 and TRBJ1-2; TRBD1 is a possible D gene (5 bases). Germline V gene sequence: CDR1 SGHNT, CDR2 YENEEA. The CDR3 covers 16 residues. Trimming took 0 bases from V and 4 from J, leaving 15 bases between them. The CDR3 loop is CASSLDRVGEVYGYTF. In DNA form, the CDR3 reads TGTGCCAGCAGCTTAGATCGTGTAGGGGAAGTCTATGGCTACACCTTC.

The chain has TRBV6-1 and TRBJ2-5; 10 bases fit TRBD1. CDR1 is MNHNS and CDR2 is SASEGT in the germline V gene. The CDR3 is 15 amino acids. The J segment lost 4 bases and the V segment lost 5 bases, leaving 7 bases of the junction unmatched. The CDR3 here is CASSPADRGRETQYF. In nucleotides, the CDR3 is TGTGCCAGCAGTCCCGCAGACAGGGGGCGAGAGACCCAGTACTTC.

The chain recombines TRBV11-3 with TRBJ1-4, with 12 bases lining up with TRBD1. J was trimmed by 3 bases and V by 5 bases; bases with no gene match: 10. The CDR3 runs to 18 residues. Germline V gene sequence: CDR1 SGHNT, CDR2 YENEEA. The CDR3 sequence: CASSNPGQGAPANEKLFF. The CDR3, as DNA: TGTGCCAGCAGCAACCCGGGACAGGGGGCGCCGGCTAATGAAAAACTGTTTTTT.

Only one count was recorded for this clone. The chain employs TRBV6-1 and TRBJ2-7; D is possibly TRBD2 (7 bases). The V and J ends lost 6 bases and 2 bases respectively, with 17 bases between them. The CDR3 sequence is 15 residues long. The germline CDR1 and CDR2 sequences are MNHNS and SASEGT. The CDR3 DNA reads TGTGCCAGCAGCCCCGGGGGGACATTGACCTACGAGCAGTACTTC. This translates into CASSPGGTLTYEQYF.

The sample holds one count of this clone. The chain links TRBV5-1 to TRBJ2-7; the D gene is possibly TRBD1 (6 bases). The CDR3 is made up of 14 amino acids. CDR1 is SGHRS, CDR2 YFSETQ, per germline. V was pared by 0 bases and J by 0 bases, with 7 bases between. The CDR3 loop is CASSLGGPSYEQYF. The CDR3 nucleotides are TGCGCCAGCAGCTTGGGGGGGCCCTCCTACGAGCAGTACTTC.

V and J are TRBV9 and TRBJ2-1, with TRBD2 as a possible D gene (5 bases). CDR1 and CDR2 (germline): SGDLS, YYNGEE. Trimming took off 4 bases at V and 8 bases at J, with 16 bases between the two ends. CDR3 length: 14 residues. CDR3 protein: CASSHSGSGDEQFF. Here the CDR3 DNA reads TGTGCCAGCAGCCACAGCGGTTCCGGGGATGAGCAGTTCTTC.

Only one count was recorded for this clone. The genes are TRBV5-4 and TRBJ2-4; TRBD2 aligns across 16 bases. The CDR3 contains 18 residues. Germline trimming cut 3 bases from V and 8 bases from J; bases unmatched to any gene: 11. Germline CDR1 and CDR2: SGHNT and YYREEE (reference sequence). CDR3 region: CASSWGGGTSGGADIQYF. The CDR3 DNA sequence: TGTGCCAGCAGCTGGGGGGGCGGGACTAGCGGGGGGGCAGACATTCAGTACTTC.